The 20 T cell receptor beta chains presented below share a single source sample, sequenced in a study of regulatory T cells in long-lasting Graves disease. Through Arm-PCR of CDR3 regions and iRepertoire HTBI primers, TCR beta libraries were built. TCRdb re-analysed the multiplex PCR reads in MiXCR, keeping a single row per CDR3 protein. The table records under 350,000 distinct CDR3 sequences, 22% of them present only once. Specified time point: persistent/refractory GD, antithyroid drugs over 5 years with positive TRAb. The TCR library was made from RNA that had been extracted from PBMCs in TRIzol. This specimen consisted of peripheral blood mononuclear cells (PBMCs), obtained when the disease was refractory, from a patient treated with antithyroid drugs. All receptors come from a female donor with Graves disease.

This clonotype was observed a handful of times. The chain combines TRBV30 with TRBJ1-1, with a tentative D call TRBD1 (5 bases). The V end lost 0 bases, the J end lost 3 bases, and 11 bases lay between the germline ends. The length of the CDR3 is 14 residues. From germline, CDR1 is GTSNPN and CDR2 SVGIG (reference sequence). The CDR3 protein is CAWSVSAGDTEAFF. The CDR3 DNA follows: TGTGCCTGGAGTGTATCAGCGGGGGACACTGAAGCTTTCTTT. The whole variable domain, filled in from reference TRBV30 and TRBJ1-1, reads SQTIHQWPATLVQPVGSPLSLECTVEGTSNPNLYWYRQAAGRGLQLLFYSVGIGQISSEVPQNLSASRPQDRQFILSSKKLLLSDSGFYLCAWSVSAGDTEAFFGQGTRLTVV.

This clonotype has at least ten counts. DNA of the CDR3: TGTGCCAGCAGTTTGGGAGGGGGTAATGAAAAACTGTTTTTT. Translation gives CASSLGGGNEKLFF. The rearrangement joins TRBV28 to TRBJ1-4; possible D gene TRBD1, 6 bases. Germline CDR1 reads MDHEN; CDR2 reads SYDVKM. V gave up 3 bases and J gave up 4 bases, with 9 bases separating them. This CDR3 is 14 amino acids long.

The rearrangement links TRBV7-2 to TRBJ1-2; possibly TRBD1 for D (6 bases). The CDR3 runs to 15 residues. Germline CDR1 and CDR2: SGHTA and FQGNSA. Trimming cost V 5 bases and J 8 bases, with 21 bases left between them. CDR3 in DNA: TGTGCCAGCAGCCACAAGACCGGGACAACCGGCGGCTACACCTTC. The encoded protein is CASSHKTGTTGGYTF.

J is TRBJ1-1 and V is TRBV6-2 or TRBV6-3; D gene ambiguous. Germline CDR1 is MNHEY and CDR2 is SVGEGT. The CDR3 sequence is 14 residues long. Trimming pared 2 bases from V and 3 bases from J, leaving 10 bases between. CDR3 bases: TGTGCCAGCAGTTACCTACCCGAGGACACTGAAGCTTTCTTT. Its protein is CASSYLPEDTEAFF.

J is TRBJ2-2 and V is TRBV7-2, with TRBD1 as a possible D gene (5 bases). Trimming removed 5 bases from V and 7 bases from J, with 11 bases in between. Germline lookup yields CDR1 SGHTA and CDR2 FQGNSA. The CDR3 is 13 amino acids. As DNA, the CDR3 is TGTGCCAGCAGCCCGACAGAACTCGGGGAGCTGTTTTTT. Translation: CASSPTELGELFF. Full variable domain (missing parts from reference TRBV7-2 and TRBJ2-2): GAGVSQSPSNKVTEKGKDVELRCDPISGHTALYWYRQSLGQGLEFLIYFQGNSAPDKSGLPSDRFSAERTGGSVSTLTIQRTQQEDSAVYLCASSPTELGELFFGEGSRLTVL.

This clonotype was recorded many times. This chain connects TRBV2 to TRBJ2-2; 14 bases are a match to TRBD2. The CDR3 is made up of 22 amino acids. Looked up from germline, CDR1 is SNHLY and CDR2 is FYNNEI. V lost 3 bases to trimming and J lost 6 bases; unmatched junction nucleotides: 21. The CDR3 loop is CASSEPHPERTSGRILAGELFF. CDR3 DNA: TGTGCCAGCAGTGAGCCCCACCCGGAAAGGACTAGCGGGAGGATCCTCGCCGGGGAGCTGTTTTTT.

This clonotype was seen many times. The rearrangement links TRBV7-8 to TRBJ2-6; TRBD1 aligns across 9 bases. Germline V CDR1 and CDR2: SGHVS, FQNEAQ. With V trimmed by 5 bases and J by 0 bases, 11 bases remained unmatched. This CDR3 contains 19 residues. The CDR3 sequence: CASSPWIQGAFSGANVLTF. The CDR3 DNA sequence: TGTGCCAGCAGCCCCTGGATACAGGGGGCCTTCTCTGGGGCCAACGTCCTGACTTTC.

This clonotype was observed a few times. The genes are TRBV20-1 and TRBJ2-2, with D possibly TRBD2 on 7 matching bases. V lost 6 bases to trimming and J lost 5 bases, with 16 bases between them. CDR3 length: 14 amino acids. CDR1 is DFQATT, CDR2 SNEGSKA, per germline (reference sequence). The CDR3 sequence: CSAPGGARTGELFF. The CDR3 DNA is TGCAGTGCCCCTGGGGGGGCCCGTACCGGGGAGCTGTTTTTT.

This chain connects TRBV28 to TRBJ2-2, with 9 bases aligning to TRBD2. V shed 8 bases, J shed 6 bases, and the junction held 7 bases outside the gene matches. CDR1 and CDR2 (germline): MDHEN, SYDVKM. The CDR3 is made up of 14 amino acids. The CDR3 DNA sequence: TGTGCCAGCGTCGGACTAGCGAAAGCCGGGGAGCTGTTTTTT. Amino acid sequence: CASVGLAKAGELFF.

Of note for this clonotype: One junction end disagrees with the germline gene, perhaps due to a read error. Written as DNA, the CDR3 is TGTGCCAGCAGCCAAGGGCTCAGGTTTTCCTACGGGCAGTACTTC. Its protein is CASSQGLRFSYGQYF. The J gene is TRBJ2-7, the V gene TRBV3-1; D call uncertain. The CDR3 consists of 15 residues. CDR1 is LGHDT, CDR2 YNNKEL, per germline (reference sequence).

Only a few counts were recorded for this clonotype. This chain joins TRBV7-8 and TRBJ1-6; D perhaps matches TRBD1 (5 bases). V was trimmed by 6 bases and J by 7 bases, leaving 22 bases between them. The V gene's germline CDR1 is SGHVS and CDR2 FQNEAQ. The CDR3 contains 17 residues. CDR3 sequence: CASRMGRTMDLNSPLHF. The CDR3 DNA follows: TGTGCCAGCAGAATGGGGCGGACAATGGATTTAAATTCACCCCTCCACTTT.

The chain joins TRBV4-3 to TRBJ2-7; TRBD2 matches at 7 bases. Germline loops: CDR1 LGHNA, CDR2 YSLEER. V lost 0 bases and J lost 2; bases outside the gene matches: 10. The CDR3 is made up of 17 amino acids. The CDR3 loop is CASSQDVGGFPPYEQYF. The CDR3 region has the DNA TGCGCCAGCAGCCAAGATGTCGGGGGGTTCCCCCCCTACGAGCAGTACTTC.

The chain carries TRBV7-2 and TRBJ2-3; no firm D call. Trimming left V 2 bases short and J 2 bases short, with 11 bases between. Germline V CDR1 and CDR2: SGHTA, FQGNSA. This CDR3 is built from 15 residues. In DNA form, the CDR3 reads TGTGCCAGCAGCTTACAAGATGGGATCACAGATACGCAGTATTTT. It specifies CASSLQDGITDTQYF.

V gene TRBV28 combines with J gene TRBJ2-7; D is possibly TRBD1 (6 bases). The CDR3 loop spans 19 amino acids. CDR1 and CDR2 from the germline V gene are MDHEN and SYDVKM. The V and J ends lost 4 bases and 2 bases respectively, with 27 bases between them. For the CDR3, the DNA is TGTGCCAGCAGTTCCACAGGGCGCGGTCGAGACTTTAGGACCTACGAGCAGTACTTC. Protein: CASSSTGRGRDFRTYEQYF.

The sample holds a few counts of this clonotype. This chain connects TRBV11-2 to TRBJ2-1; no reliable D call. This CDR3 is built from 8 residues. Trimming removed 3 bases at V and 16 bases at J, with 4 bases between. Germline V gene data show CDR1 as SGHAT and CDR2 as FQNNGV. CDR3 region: CASSFYFF. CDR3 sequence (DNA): TGTGCCAGCAGCTTTTATTTCTTC.

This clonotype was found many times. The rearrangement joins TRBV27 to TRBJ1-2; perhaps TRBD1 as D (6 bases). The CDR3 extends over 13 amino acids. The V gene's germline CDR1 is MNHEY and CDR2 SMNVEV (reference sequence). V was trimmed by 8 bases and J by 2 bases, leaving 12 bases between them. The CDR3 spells CASSPTGNYGYTF. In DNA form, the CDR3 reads TGTGCCAGCTCGCCTACAGGGAACTATGGCTACACCTTC.

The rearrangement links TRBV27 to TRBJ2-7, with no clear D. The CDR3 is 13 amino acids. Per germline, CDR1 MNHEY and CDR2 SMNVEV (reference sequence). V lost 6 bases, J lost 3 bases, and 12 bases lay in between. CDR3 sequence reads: CASRGGRHYEQYF. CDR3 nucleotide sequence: TGTGCCAGCAGGGGTGGACGACACTACGAGCAGTACTTC.

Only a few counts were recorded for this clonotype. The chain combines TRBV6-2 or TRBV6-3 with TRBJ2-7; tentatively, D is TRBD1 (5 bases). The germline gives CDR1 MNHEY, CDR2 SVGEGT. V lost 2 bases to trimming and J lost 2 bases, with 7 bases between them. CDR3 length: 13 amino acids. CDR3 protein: CASSYGHPYEQYF. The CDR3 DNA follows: TGTGCCAGCAGTTACGGACACCCCTACGAGCAGTACTTC.

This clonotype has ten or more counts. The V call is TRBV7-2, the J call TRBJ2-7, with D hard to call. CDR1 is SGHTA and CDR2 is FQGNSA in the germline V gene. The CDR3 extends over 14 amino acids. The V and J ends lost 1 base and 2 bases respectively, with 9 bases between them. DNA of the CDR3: TGTGCCAGCAGCTTAGTAAGGGCCCCCTACGAGCAGTACTTC. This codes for CASSLVRAPYEQYF.

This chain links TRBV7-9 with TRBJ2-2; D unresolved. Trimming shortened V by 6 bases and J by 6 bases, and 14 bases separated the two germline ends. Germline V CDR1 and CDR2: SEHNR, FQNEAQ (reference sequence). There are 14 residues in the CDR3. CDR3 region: CASRLLTGSGELFF. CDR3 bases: TGTGCCAGCAGGCTCTTGACGGGCTCCGGGGAGCTGTTTTTT.